This T cell receptor beta chain comes out of a study of blood T cell repertoires in COVID-19 (TCRdb year 2020). Concerning the study at large: Collaborator samples came from the United States, Italy and Spain and covered acute and convalescent phases of COVID-19. The prospective study material was composed of cDNA or gDNA derived from T cells, B-cell-depleted T cells, or PBMCs. The repertoires were released in a freely available public database intended as a resource for research on the immune response to SARS-CoV-2. The samples were drawn from two sources: the first 160 participants of the ongoing ImmuneRACE study, and 1,200 or so subjects contributed by 6 global collaborators. Where available, HLA class I and class II types were taken from metadata supplied by the sample provider and were not determined by assay-based typing. Sample metadata almost always included a de-identified subject ID, COVID-19 status, age in years and sex. Subjects who had been exposed to COVID-19, were actively infected with it, or had recovered from it provided the deeply sampled blood TCRbeta repertoires that made up the dataset.

The paper as a whole reports these results and caveats: Clinical and demographic metadata were provided uncurated, with the amount varying by source and participant.

With regard to this clone: What antigen it recognizes has not been identified. No base quality values were provided; no much bigger clone lies one nucleotide off.

From the cysteine through the phenylalanine, the CDR3 covers 14 amino acids. The retained sequence is limited to the CDR3, 42 bases, with the frame set at the first base. V is reduced by 4 bases and J by 5 bases, leaving a spacing of 15 bases between them. Based on the germline V gene, the CDR1 and CDR2 sequences are SGHDT and YYEEEE. TCRbeta CDR3 regions were amplified from genomic DNA by means of the immunoSEQ Assay, a bias-controlled multiplex PCR. Per the authors' processing: The number of nucleated cells in each sample was estimated by amplification of reference gene primers within the assay. Sequence reads were collapsed and filtered to measure the absolute abundance of every unique TCRbeta CDR3 rearrangement. For each sample, productive Simpson clonality was calculated by taking the square root of Simpson's diversity index across productive rearrangements. The clones in this table, taken by TCRdb from immuneACCESS, are in-frame only. Not every clone is retained; where verified, under half of the shortfall comes from an unresolved V gene, and the cause of the rest is unknown. That table gives V, J and clone size, and the DNA gave D and trimming. In all, the sample holds 55,000 to 75,000 clones, and around three quarters of those were seen once. The ten largest clones capture more than 3% of the sample.

Each collaborating institution followed its own protocols to collect whole blood in K2EDTA tubes. For TCRbeta analysis, collaborator samples were shipped as frozen whole blood, as isolated PBMCs, or as DNA extracted from either sample type. The TCR sequence derives from a man in his fifties or sixties with acute or convalescent COVID-19. Rearrangement joined TRBV5-6 to TRBJ1-1; a weak D assignment points to TRBD1 (5 bases agree). Material for sequencing was peripheral blood. The DNA reads as follows: TGTGCCAGCAGCCGTCGGGGGAGGGAAACTGAAGCTTTCTTT. The resulting protein is CASSRRGRETEAFF.